The 29 T cell receptor beta chains below were found in one sample sequenced in a study of sequential checkpoint blockade in melanoma. The sample's treatment: randomized to nivolumab then ipilimumab (arm A) or the reverse (arm B). The data were produced by immunoSEQ multiplex PCR, yet TCRdb's version contains in-frame clones alone and is incomplete. The data contain 5,000 to 8,000 clones, roughly 21% of them singletons. Sequencing used tumor tissue (inferred from file names), obtained from a patient given nivolumab and ipilimumab in sequence. These TCRs come from a human donor with melanoma.

The chain links TRBV29-1 to TRBJ2-7; D tentatively reads TRBD1 or TRBD2 (5 bases each). Germline CDR1 SQVTM, CDR2 ANQGSEA. The CDR3 is 13 residues long. V gave up 3 bases and J gave up 1 base, with 10 bases separating them. CDR3 sequence (DNA): TGCAGCGTTGAGAGGGGCACTTCCTACGAGCAGTACTTC. It encodes CSVERGTSYEQYF.

This clone was counted only a few times. The chain uses TRBV11-3 and TRBJ1-4; 7 bases map to TRBD1. The CDR3 is 15 amino acids. V gave up 4 bases and J gave up 1 base; unmatched junction bases: 3. CDR1 and CDR2 (germline): SGHNT, YENEEA. The CDR3 bases are TGTGCCAGCAGCTCACAGGGGTTAACTAATGAAAAACTGTTTTTT. Its protein is CASSSQGLTNEKLFF.

This clone was recorded a few times. The CDR3 DNA follows: TGTGCCAGCAGTTACTCCAGGGGTGCTGTTGAAGCTTTCTTT. It encodes CASSYSRGAVEAFF. The chain recombines TRBV6-8 with TRBJ1-1; D possibly corresponds to TRBD1 (6 bases). Germline assignment: CDR1 MNHGY and CDR2 SAAAGT. V was cut by 0 bases and J by 7 bases, with 12 bases left in between. CDR3 length equals 14 residues.

The chain has TRBV6-8 and TRBJ2-7; TRBD1 matches at 7 bases. The V gene's germline CDR1 is MNHGY and CDR2 SAAAGT. Trimming took 6 bases from V and 7 from J; bases not matched to a gene: 9. The CDR3 has 13 amino acids. The CDR3 DNA reads as TGTGCCAGCAGCAAGACAGGGATCGGAGAGCAGTACTTC. This codes for CASSKTGIGEQYF.

This clone has a handful of counts. V is TRBV6-8 and J is TRBJ2-1; the D is unclear. V dropped 6 bases and J dropped 8 bases, with 14 bases sitting between them. Germline V gives CDR1 MNHGY, CDR2 SAAAGT. CDR3 size: 13 residues. The CDR3 spells CASSMPPGYEQFF. In DNA, the CDR3 is TGTGCCAGCAGCATGCCTCCCGGCTATGAGCAGTTCTTC.

The gene calls are TRBV5-1 and TRBJ1-1; D is unclear. The CDR3 sequence is 14 residues long. Germline V gene data show CDR1 as SGHRS and CDR2 as YFSETQ. V lost 0 bases, J lost 0 bases, and 6 bases lay in between. This chain's CDR3 is CASSLVAVNTEAFF. The CDR3 DNA reads as TGCGCCAGCAGCTTGGTTGCTGTGAACACTGAAGCTTTCTTT.

This clone was found a few times. This chain links TRBV30 with TRBJ1-3; D not certain. V lost 4 bases to trimming and J lost 1 base, with 5 bases between them. Germline-derived CDR1 and CDR2 are GTSNPN and SVGIG (reference sequence). This CDR3 has 12 residues. CDR3 amino acids: CAWKASGNTIYF. As DNA, the CDR3 is TGTGCCTGGAAGGCATCTGGAAACACCATATATTTT.

This sequence joins TRBV9 and TRBJ2-7; D unclear. V lost 0 bases, J lost 1 base, and 8 bases lay in between. Germline V gives CDR1 SGDLS, CDR2 YYNGEE. This CDR3 comprises 14 residues. The CDR3 region is CASSVEWNSYEQYF. CDR3 nucleotide sequence: TGTGCCAGCAGCGTAGAGTGGAATTCCTACGAGCAGTACTTC.

In its sample, this clone was seen once. The chain uses TRBV19 and TRBJ2-1; TRBD2 matches 7 bases. Germline V gives CDR1 LNHDA, CDR2 SQIVND (reference sequence). With 7 bases clipped from V and 0 bases from J, the junction kept 21 bases outside the gene matches. This CDR3 has 20 residues. The CDR3 nucleotides read TGTGCCAGTACCTCCACCCTGAGCGGGAACCCTTCCTACTCCTACAATGAGCAGTTCTTC. Translating gives CASTSTLSGNPSYSYNEQFF. Full variable domain (remainder filled in from reference TRBV19 and TRBJ2-1): DGGITQSPKYLFRKEGQNVTLSCEQNLNHDAMYWYRQDPGQGLRLIYYSQIVNDFQKGDIAEGYSVSREKKESFPLTVTSAQKNPTAFYLCASTSTLSGNPSYSYNEQFFGPGTRLTVL.

In its sample, this clone was seen a few times. The rearrangement links TRBV28 to TRBJ2-2; tentatively, D is TRBD1 or TRBD2 (6 bases each). CDR3 size: 15 residues. Germline CDR1 and CDR2: MDHEN and SYDVKM. Trimming took 6 bases from V and 5 from J, leaving 16 bases between them. CDR3 sequence: CASRVSGGGTGELFF. Written as DNA, the CDR3 is TGTGCCAGCAGGGTTAGCGGAGGGGGGACCGGGGAGCTGTTTTTT.

This clone has more than one count but fewer than ten. The V call is TRBV28, the J call TRBJ2-1; perhaps TRBD1 as D (6 bases). This CDR3 contains 16 residues. CDR1 is MDHEN, CDR2 SYDVKM, per germline. Trimming removed 4 bases from V and 0 bases from J, with 13 bases in between. The CDR3 sequence: CASSSRTDSSYNEQFF. The CDR3 DNA is TGTGCCAGCAGTTCCAGGACGGACAGCTCCTACAATGAGCAGTTCTTC.

This clone has a handful of counts. The chain has TRBV28 and TRBJ1-1, with D unclear. Germline assignment: CDR1 MDHEN and CDR2 SYDVKM. The V end was cut by 2 bases, the J end by 4 bases, with 23 bases between. There are 18 residues in the CDR3. This CDR3 is CASSLPLQSMGIPTEAFF. The CDR3 DNA reads as TGTGCCAGCAGTTTACCCCTACAGTCCATGGGGATCCCCACTGAAGCTTTCTTT.

The chain is built from TRBV19 and TRBJ2-3; 7 bases line up with TRBD2. Germline V gives CDR1 LNHDA, CDR2 SQIVND (reference sequence). V shed 6 bases, J shed 4 bases, and the junction held 10 bases outside the gene matches. The CDR3 spans 15 residues. CDR3 loop: CASSLGGSISDTQYF. CDR3 sequence (DNA): TGTGCCAGTAGCTTGGGGGGGAGCATCTCAGATACGCAGTATTTT.

This clone is labeled medium-sized. The chain employs TRBV6-8 and TRBJ1-1, with no clear D. Germline V gives CDR1 MNHGY, CDR2 SAAAGT. The CDR3 is made up of 16 amino acids. Trimming left V 2 bases short and J 3 bases short, with 16 bases between. The CDR3 bases are TGTGCCAGCAGTTACCTGTCAGTCCTGAGGGACACTGAAGCTTTCTTT. Translating gives CASSYLSVLRDTEAFF.

This clone was observed a few times. The CDR3 sequence: CASSYRADSYEQYF. Written as DNA, the CDR3 is TGTGCCAGCAGTTATAGGGCAGACTCCTACGAGCAGTACTTC. The chain has TRBV6-8 and TRBJ2-7; unclear D gene. V was pared by 3 bases and J by 0 bases, with 9 bases between. This CDR3 spans 14 amino acids. The germline gives CDR1 MNHGY, CDR2 SAAAGT.

This clone was counted many times. This chain links TRBV28 with TRBJ2-2; 9 bases are shared with TRBD1. Germline CDR1 is MDHEN and CDR2 is SYDVKM. The CDR3 loop spans 15 amino acids. V shed 7 bases, J shed 6 bases, and the junction held 9 bases outside the gene matches. In DNA form, the CDR3 reads TGTGCCAGCATGAAGAGGACAGGGGCCGCCGGGGAGCTGTTTTTT. Protein sequence: CASMKRTGAAGELFF.

In its sample, this clone was seen once. The chain links TRBV29-1 to TRBJ2-1; D possibly corresponds to TRBD2 (5 bases). The germline V and J ends were trimmed by 3 bases and 2 bases, with 11 bases remaining between them. There are 14 residues in the CDR3. Germline CDR1 SQVTM, CDR2 ANQGSEA. CDR3 sequence: CSVDGIDPYNEQFF. CDR3 bases: TGCAGCGTTGACGGGATCGACCCCTACAATGAGCAGTTCTTC.

This clone is labeled medium-sized. The chain links TRBV11-3 to TRBJ2-3; 9 nucleotides line up with TRBD1. Germline assignment: CDR1 SGHNT and CDR2 YENEEA. The CDR3 spans 15 residues. J lost 4 bases, V lost 5 bases, and 7 bases had no gene match. The CDR3 region has the DNA TGTGCCAGCAGCCCGGACAGGGGAGGAGCAGATACGCAGTATTTT. Encoded protein: CASSPDRGGADTQYF.

The genes are TRBV29-1 and TRBJ2-1; TRBD2 matches at 10 bases. Per the germline V gene, CDR1 is SQVTM and CDR2 is ANQGSEA. The CDR3 runs 14 residues. With 7 bases clipped from V and 6 bases from J, the junction kept 9 bases outside the gene matches. The CDR3 nucleotides are TGCAGCGCAAGCGGGAGGGGTTTGAGCAATGAGCAGTTCTTC. It codes for CSASGRGLSNEQFF.

This sequence joins TRBV4-1 and TRBJ2-1; 8 bases are shared with TRBD1. The germline CDR1 and CDR2 sequences are MGHRA and YSYEKL. The CDR3 contains 14 residues. After removal of 3 bases from V and 7 bases from J, the junction contained 5 bases not matched to a gene. CDR3 bases: TGCGCCAGCAGCCATTCGACAGGGGTAAATGAGCAGTTCTTC. It yields the protein CASSHSTGVNEQFF.

The table lists this clone with many counts. The V and J genes are TRBV11-3 and TRBJ2-7; 7 bases line up with TRBD1. The CDR3 is made up of 14 amino acids. Trimming at V came to 5 bases and at J to 3 bases, leaving 7 bases not matched to a gene. Germline V gives CDR1 SGHNT, CDR2 YENEEA. The CDR3: CASSRDSVGYEQYF. DNA of the CDR3: TGTGCCAGCAGCAGGGACAGCGTCGGCTACGAGCAGTACTTC.

The rearrangement joins TRBV5-1 to TRBJ1-1; 12 bases fit TRBD1. J lost 6 bases, V lost 4 bases, and 7 bases had no gene match. The germline V gene has CDR1 SGHRS and CDR2 YFSETQ. This CDR3 has 15 amino acids. CDR3 residues: CASSLKGQGASEAFF. The CDR3 DNA follows: TGCGCCAGCAGCCTTAAGGGACAGGGGGCTTCTGAAGCTTTCTTT.

This clone was seen more than once but under ten times. The chain carries TRBV6-8 and TRBJ2-7; D remains ambiguous. Trimming shortened V by 5 bases and J by 2 bases, and 22 bases separated the two germline ends. Per germline, CDR1 MNHGY and CDR2 SAAAGT. This CDR3 comprises 17 residues. CDR3 DNA sequence: TGTGCCAGCAGTCCGCTACGGACCGCTCAAAGGGCCTACGAGCAGTACTTC. It translates to CASSPLRTAQRAYEQYF.

This clone has at least ten counts. The chain links TRBV11-3 to TRBJ2-7, with TRBD2 matching 11 bases. The junction had 8 bases not matched to a gene; V was cut back by 5 bases and J by 2 bases. Germline V gene data show CDR1 as SGHNT and CDR2 as YENEEA. The CDR3 runs to 16 residues. CDR3 sequence (DNA): TGTGCCAGCAGCCCTGACCTAGCGGGAGGCACCTACGAGCAGTACTTC. Residues: CASSPDLAGGTYEQYF.

V is TRBV9 and J is TRBJ1-2; 8 bases fit TRBD1. CDR1 SGDLS and CDR2 YYNGEE come from the germline V gene. The V gene end was trimmed by 4 bases and the J gene end by 4 bases; junction bases not matched to a gene: 3. This CDR3 is built from 13 residues. CDR3 coding DNA: TGTGCCAGCAGCCTCAGGGGGCCCTATGGCTACACCTTC. It yields the protein CASSLRGPYGYTF.

This clone rates as medium-sized (0.01 to 0.1%). The chain has TRBV9 and TRBJ2-5, with D tentatively TRBD1 (5 bases). This CDR3 region has 13 residues. Trimming cost V 4 bases and J 5 bases, with 12 bases left between them. Germline V CDR1 and CDR2: SGDLS, YYNGEE. The CDR3 reads CASSQGQRETQYF. CDR3 bases: TGTGCCAGCAGCCAGGGCCAGAGGGAGACCCAGTACTTC.

This clone qualifies as medium-sized (0.01 to 0.1%). The J gene is TRBJ2-7, the V gene TRBV29-1; D assignment may be TRBD1 or TRBD2 (7 bases each). The CDR3 contains 15 residues. Trimming stripped 5 bases from V and 3 bases from J, with 20 bases between. Germline CDR1 reads SQVTM; CDR2 reads ANQGSEA. In DNA form, the CDR3 reads TGCAGCGTTCGCCAGGGGGAGGGGGCCCACTACGAGCAGTACTTC. This encodes CSVRQGEGAHYEQYF.

This clone came up a few times. This chain joins TRBV11-3 and TRBJ2-1; the match to TRBD1 covers 8 bases. The CDR3 sequence is 18 residues long. CDR1 and CDR2 (germline): SGHNT, YENEEA. J gave up 3 bases and V 1 base, and 11 bases lay outside the gene matches. CDR3 sequence reads: CASSLVSLGQGRYNEQFF. Written as DNA, the CDR3 is TGTGCCAGCAGCTTAGTATCACTTGGACAGGGCCGCTACAATGAGCAGTTCTTC. Variable domain in full (rest from reference TRBV11-3 and TRBJ2-1): EAGVVQSPRYKIIEKKQPVAFWCNPISGHNTLYWYLQNLGQGPELLIRYENEEAVDDSQLPKDRFSAERLKGVDSTLKIQPAELGDSAVYLCASSLVSLGQGRYNEQFFGPGTRLTVL.

The rearrangement uses TRBV11-3 and TRBJ1-3; maybe TRBD1 (5 bases). CDR3 length equals 16 residues. The V end was cut by 5 bases, the J end by 0 bases, with 14 bases between. Looked up from germline, CDR1 is SGHNT and CDR2 is YENEEA. The CDR3 reads CASSQIWGGSGNTIYF. CDR3 DNA: TGTGCCAGCAGCCAAATTTGGGGGGGCTCTGGAAACACCATATATTTT.